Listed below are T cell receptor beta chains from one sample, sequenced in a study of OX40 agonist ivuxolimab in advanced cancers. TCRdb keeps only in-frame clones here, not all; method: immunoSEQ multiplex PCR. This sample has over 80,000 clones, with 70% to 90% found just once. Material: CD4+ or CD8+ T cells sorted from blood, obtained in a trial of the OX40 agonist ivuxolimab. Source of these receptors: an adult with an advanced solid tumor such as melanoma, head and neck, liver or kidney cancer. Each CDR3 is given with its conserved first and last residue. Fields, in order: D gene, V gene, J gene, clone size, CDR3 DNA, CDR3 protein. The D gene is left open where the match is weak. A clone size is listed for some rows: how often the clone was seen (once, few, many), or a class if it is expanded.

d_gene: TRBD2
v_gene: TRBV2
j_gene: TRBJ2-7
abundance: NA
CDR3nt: TGTGCCAGCAGGGTAGCGGGAGGGCCCAACGAGCAGTACTTC
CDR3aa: CASRVAGGPNEQYF

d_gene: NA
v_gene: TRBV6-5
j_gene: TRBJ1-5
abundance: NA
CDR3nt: TGTGCCAGCAGTCAGCAGGGAAATCAGCCCCAGCATTTT
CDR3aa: CASSQQGNQPQHF

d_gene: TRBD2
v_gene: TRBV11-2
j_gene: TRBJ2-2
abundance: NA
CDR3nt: TGTGCCAGCAGCCTCGCGGGGGGAAGCGGGGAGCTGTTTTTT
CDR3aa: CASSLAGGSGELFF

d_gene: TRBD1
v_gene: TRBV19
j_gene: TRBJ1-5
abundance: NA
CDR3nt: TGTGCCAGTAGTATCGGACAGGGGTACAATCAGCCCCAGCATTTT
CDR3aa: CASSIGQGYNQPQHF

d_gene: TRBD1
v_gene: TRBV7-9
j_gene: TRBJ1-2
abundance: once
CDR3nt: TGTGCCAGCAGCCAACCACCCGGGACAGAAATAACCTTC
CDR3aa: CASSQPPGTEITF

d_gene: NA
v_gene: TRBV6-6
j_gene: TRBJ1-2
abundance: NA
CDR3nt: TGTGCCAGCAGGTTCTATGGCTACACCTTC
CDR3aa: CASRFYGYTF

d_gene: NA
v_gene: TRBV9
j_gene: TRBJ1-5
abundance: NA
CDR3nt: TGTGCCAGCAGTCCATTCGGGTGGGATAATCAGCCCCAGCATTTT
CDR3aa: CASSPFGWDNQPQHF

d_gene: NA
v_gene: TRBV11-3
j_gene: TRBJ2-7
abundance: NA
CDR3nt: TGTGCCAGCAGCTTAGAGGAGCAGAGTTACGAGCAGTACTTC
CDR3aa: CASSLEEQSYEQYF

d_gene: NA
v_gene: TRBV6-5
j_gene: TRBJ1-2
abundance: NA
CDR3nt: TGTGCCAGCAGTCTAGACAGGAGCTATGGCTACACCTTC
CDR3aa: CASSLDRSYGYTF

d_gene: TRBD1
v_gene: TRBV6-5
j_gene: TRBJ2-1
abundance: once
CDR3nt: TGTGCCAGCAGTTACCCAGGGACAGGGACGAATGAGCAGTTCTTC
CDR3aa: CASSYPGTGTNEQFF

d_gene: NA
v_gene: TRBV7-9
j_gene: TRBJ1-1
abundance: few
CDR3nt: TGTGCCAGCAGCTTAGCAGGGTCCCGCAGTGAAGCTTTCTTT
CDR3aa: CASSLAGSRSEAFF

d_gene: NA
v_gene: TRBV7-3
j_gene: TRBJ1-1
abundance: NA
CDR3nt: TGTGCCAGCAGCTTATCACCGGGACACATGAACACTGAAGCTTTCTTT
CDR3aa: CASSLSPGHMNTEAFF

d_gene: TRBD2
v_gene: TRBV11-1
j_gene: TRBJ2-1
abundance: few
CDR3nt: TGTGCCAGCAGCCTAGCGGGTGCCTACAATGAGCAGTTCTTC
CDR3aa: CASSLAGAYNEQFF

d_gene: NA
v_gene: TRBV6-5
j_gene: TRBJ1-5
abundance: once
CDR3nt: TGTGCCAGCAGTTACGCAGGGCATCAGCCCCAGCATTTT
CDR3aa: CASSYAGHQPQHF

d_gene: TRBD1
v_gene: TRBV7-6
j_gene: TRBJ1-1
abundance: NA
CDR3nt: TGTGCCAGCAGCTTAAGGGACAGGGTCCAGGGGAACACTGAAGCTTTCTTT
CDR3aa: CASSLRDRVQGNTEAFF

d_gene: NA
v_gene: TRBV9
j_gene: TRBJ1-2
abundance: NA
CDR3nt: TGTGCCAGCAGCCCGAGTAGTCAGGATTATGGCTACACCTTC
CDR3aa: CASSPSSQDYGYTF

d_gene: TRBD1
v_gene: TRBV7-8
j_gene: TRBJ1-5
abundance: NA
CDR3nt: TGTGCCAGCAGCCAATCGTTGAGGACCGGGACAGGGGGCTTTAGCAATCAGCCCCAGCATTTT
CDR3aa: CASSQSLRTGTGGFSNQPQHF

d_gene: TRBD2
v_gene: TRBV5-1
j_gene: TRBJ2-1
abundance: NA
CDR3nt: TGCGCCAGCACGCGGGAGTTTACCTACAATGAGCAGTTCTTC
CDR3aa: CASTREFTYNEQFF

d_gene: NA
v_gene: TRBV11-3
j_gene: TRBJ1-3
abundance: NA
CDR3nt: TGTGCCAGCAGCTTAGGAAACTCTGGAAACACCATATATTTT
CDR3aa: CASSLGNSGNTIYF

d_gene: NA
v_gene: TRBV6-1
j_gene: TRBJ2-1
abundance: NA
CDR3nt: TGTGCCAGCAGTGAAAGATTTTACAATGAGCAGTTCTTC
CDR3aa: CASSERFYNEQFF

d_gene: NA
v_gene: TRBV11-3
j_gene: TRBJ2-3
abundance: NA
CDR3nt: TGTGCCAGCAGCTTAGCGAGCGCAGATACGCAGTATTTT
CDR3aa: CASSLASADTQYF

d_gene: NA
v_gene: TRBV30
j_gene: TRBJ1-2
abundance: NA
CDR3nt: TGTGCCTGGAGCTCCCCTCGCACAGGCCGTGGCTACACCTTC
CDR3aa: CAWSSPRTGRGYTF

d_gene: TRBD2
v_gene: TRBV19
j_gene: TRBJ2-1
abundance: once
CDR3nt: TGTGCCAGTAGCTACTCTAGCGGGGGGGCCTACAATGAGCAGTTCTTC
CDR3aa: CASSYSSGGAYNEQFF

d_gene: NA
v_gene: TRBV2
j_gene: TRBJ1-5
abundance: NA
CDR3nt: TGTGCCAGCAGTGGCGATTATAGCAATCAGCCCCAGCATTTT
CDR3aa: CASSGDYSNQPQHF

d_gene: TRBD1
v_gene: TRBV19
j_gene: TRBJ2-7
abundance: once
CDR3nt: TGTGCCAGTAGTAGGGTGGACAGGGATTCCAACGAGCAGTACTTC
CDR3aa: CASSRVDRDSNEQYF

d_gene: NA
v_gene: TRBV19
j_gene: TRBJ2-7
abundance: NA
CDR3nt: TGTGCCAGTAGTATGCAGGGCAGGGCCACCTACGAGCAGTACTTC
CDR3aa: CASSMQGRATYEQYF

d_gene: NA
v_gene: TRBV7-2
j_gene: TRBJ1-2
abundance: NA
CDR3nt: TGTGCCAGCAGCCCAGAGGCGGGACAAATCTATGGCTACACCTTC
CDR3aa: CASSPEAGQIYGYTF

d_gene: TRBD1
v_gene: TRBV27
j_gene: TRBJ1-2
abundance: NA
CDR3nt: TGTGCCAGCTCGCCTCCTTCCGGGACAGGGGCCGTCAGCTACACCTTC
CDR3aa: CASSPPSGTGAVSYTF

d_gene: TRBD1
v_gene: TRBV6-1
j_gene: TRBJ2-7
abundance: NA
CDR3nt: TGTGCCAGCAGTAGGGACAGCCTCTCCTACGAGCAGTACTTC
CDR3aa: CASSRDSLSYEQYF

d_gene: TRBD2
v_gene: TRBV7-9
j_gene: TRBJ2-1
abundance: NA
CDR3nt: TGTGCCAGCAGCTTAGAGTTTTTGCGGGGGGGCTCCTACAATGAGCAGTTCTTC
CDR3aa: CASSLEFLRGGSYNEQFF

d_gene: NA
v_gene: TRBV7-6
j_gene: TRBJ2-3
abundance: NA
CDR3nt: TGTGCCAGCAGCTTAGCGGGGGGATCAGTTACCACAGATACGCAGTATTTT
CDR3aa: CASSLAGGSVTTDTQYF

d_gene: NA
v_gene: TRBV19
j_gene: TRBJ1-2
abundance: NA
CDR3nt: TGTGATCGGGGAACGAATGGCTACACCTTC
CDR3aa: CDRGTNGYTF

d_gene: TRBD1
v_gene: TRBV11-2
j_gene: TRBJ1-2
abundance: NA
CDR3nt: TGTGCCAGCACCCTCGCAGGGGGGGAAGGCTACACCTTC
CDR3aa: CASTLAGGEGYTF

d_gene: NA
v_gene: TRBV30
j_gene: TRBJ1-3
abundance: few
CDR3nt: TGTGCCTGGAGTTACCGGGTCCACTCTGGAAACACCATATATTTT
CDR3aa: CAWSYRVHSGNTIYF

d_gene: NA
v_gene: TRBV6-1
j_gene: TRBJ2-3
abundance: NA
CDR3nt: TGTGCCAGCAGCCCAAAAGATACGCAGTATTTT
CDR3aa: CASSPKDTQYF

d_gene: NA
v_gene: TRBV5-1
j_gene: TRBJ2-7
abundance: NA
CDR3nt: TGCGCCAGCAGCGCCAGGGTTGGGAGCTCCTACGAGCAGTACTTC
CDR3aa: CASSARVGSSYEQYF